These 32 T cell receptor beta chains came from one sample sequenced in a study of cytomegalovirus exposure and HLA in healthy donors. Amplification used 60 Vbeta primers and 13 Jbeta primers. Sequenced by immunoSEQ multiplex PCR; TCRdb stores in-frame clones only, minus some. Counted here are around 97,000 clones, less than 10% occurring once; the ten biggest clones make up 4.5% to 6.5%. Input material: PBMCs. The receptors were gathered from a man aged 50 to 60 in good health and CMV-seropositive.

The CDR3 coding sequence is TGTGCCAGCAGCCCAAACTATCCCTCCTACAATGAGCAGTTCTTC. Translating gives CASSPNYPSYNEQFF. V and J are TRBV7-2 and TRBJ2-1; D ambiguous. The germline V gene encodes CDR1 SGHTA and CDR2 FQGNSA. Trimming cost V 5 bases and J 0 bases, with 11 bases left between them. This CDR3 is 15 amino acids long. Full variable domain (remainder filled in from reference TRBV7-2 and TRBJ2-1): GAGVSQSPSNKVTEKGKDVELRCDPISGHTALYWYRQSLGQGLEFLIYFQGNSAPDKSGLPSDRFSAERTGGSVSTLTIQRTQQEDSAVYLCASSPNYPSYNEQFFGPGTRLTVL.

This clone was seen only a few times. V usage is TRBV18 and J usage is TRBJ2-1; 10 bases are shared with TRBD2. The ends lost 3 bases at V and 2 bases at J; junction bases unmatched: 1. CDR3 length equals 15 residues. Germline loops: CDR1 KGHSH, CDR2 LQKENI. The DNA of the CDR3 is TGTGCCAGCTCACCCGGGACTAGCGCCTACAATGAGCAGTTCTTC. Its translation is CASSPGTSAYNEQFF. Supplemented by reference TRBV18 and TRBJ2-1, the full variable domain reads NAGVMQNPRHLVRRRGQEARLRCSPMKGHSHVYWYRQLPEEGLKFMVYLQKENIIDESGMPKERFSAEFPKEGPSILRIQQVVRGDSAAYFCASSPGTSAYNEQFFGPGTRLTVL.

The rearrangement uses TRBV6-5 and TRBJ2-7; no definite D call. From germline, CDR1 is MNHEY and CDR2 SVGAGI. Trimming shortened V by 2 bases and J by 2 bases, and 13 bases separated the two germline ends. The CDR3 contains 15 residues. The CDR3 DNA is TGTGCCAGCAGTTACCTCGGCAGGAAGACCTACGAGCAGTACTTC. Translation gives CASSYLGRKTYEQYF.

This clone was counted only a few times. The genes are TRBV5-1 and TRBJ2-1, with D hard to call. Germline V gives CDR1 SGHRS, CDR2 YFSETQ. CDR3 length: 15 residues. V was cut by 0 bases and J by 0 bases, with 7 bases left in between. In DNA form, the CDR3 reads TGCGCCAGCAGCTTGGCGAGGAGCTCCTACAATGAGCAGTTCTTC. Amino acids: CASSLARSSYNEQFF.

This clone was detected a few times. The genes are TRBV29-1 and TRBJ1-2, with D possibly TRBD1 on 5 matching bases. This CDR3 is built from 12 residues. CDR1 and CDR2 (germline): SQVTM, ANQGSEA. V was pared by 4 bases and J by 8 bases, with 14 bases between. The CDR3, as DNA: TGCAGCGTTGGACAGACCACTTGGGGCTACACCTTC. The encoded protein is CSVGQTTWGYTF.

This clone occurred a few times. The CDR3 sequence: CASSPGAVGPEKLFF. CDR3 sequence (DNA): TGTGCCAGCAGCCCTGGGGCGGTGGGCCCCGAAAAACTGTTTTTT. V and J are TRBV5-4 and TRBJ1-4; maybe TRBD1 (5 bases). Germline V lookup: CDR1 SGHNT, CDR2 YYREEE (reference sequence). V shed 4 bases and J shed 8 bases, with 18 bases lying between them. This CDR3 spans 15 amino acids.

V usage is TRBV18 and J usage is TRBJ1-1, with D possibly TRBD1 on 5 matching bases. CDR1 is KGHSH and CDR2 is LQKENI in the germline V gene. Trimming took 0 bases from V and 1 from J, leaving 9 bases between them. The CDR3 contains 15 residues. The CDR3 DNA is TGTGCCAGCTCACCACCGGGACTTAGGAACACTGAAGCTTTCTTT. It specifies CASSPPGLRNTEAFF. The whole variable domain, filled in from reference TRBV18 and TRBJ1-1, reads NAGVMQNPRHLVRRRGQEARLRCSPMKGHSHVYWYRQLPEEGLKFMVYLQKENIIDESGMPKERFSAEFPKEGPSILRIQQVVRGDSAAYFCASSPPGLRNTEAFFGQGTRLTVV.

This clone has only a few counts. Given the absence of the conserved phenylalanine or tryptophan at the CDR3 end, a read error is likely. V usage is TRBV2 and J usage is TRBJ2-7, with 9 positions matching TRBD1. Germline CDR1 SNHLY, CDR2 FYNNEI. This CDR3 region has 13 residues. V lost 6 bases, J lost 7 bases, and 7 bases stayed unmatched. CDR3 in amino acids: CASRVQTGGEQYS. The CDR3 DNA sequence: TGTGCCAGCAGAGTACAGACAGGGGGAGAGCAGTACTCC.

This clone was found a few times. V gene TRBV6-4 combines with J gene TRBJ1-5; no firm D call. Germline CDR1 and CDR2: MRHNA and SNTAGT. Trimming removed 2 bases from V and 3 bases from J, with 8 bases in between. This CDR3 spans 14 amino acids. CDR3 in amino acids: CASSDPQNNQPQHF. Written as DNA, the CDR3 is TGTGCCAGCAGTGACCCCCAGAACAATCAGCCCCAGCATTTT.

The chain joins TRBV6-5 to TRBJ1-1; tentatively, D is TRBD1 (6 bases). The length of the CDR3 is 14 residues. Looked up from germline, CDR1 is MNHEY and CDR2 is SVGAGI. The V gene lost 7 bases and the J gene lost 4 bases, with 16 bases spanning the gap. The chain's CDR3 is CASTRSQGGTEAFF. The CDR3 region has the DNA TGTGCCAGCACCAGATCACAGGGCGGCACTGAAGCTTTCTTT.

The chain carries TRBV29-1 and TRBJ2-2; D is perhaps TRBD1 (6 bases). Between the trimmed V and J ends, which lost 1 base and 3 bases, there was a span of 9 bases. This CDR3 is built from 14 residues. CDR1 is SQVTM and CDR2 is ANQGSEA in the germline V gene. In nucleotides, the CDR3 is TGCAGCGTTGAAGGGACAGCACACACCGGGGAGCTGTTTTTT. Its translation is CSVEGTAHTGELFF.

The count of this clone is one. V usage is TRBV5-5 and J usage is TRBJ1-1; D is unclear. This CDR3 has 14 amino acids. CDR1 and CDR2 (germline): SGHKS, YYEKEE (reference sequence). Between the trimmed V and J ends, which lost 1 base and 3 bases, there was a span of 10 bases. CDR3 amino acids: CASSLLGRYTEAFF. The CDR3 DNA sequence: TGTGCCAGCAGCTTGTTGGGGAGGTACACTGAAGCTTTCTTT.

The V and J genes are TRBV5-1 and TRBJ2-5; TRBD2 is a possible D gene (6 bases). The CDR3 spans 15 residues. Per germline, CDR1 SGHRS and CDR2 YFSETQ. V was clipped by 6 bases and J by 3 bases, with 18 bases between them. In DNA form, the CDR3 reads TGCGCCAGCACCCCGGGGGTCCGACGTGAAGAGACCCAGTACTTC. It codes for CASTPGVRREETQYF.

Ten or more counts support this clone. The V and J genes are TRBV10-2 and TRBJ1-5; a possible D gene is TRBD1 (6 bases). The germline V and J ends were trimmed by 8 bases and 0 bases, with 11 bases remaining between them. CDR1 is WSHSY, CDR2 SAAADI, per germline. The CDR3 extends over 14 amino acids. This CDR3 reads CASRTDTSNQPQHF. As DNA, the CDR3 is TGCGCCAGCCGGACAGATACTAGCAATCAGCCCCAGCATTTT.

This clone was counted between two and nine times. The J gene is TRBJ2-1, the V gene TRBV7-8; 9 bases match TRBD2. Per the germline V gene, CDR1 is SGHVS and CDR2 is FQNEAQ. The J segment lost 3 bases and the V segment lost 5 bases, leaving 8 bases of the junction unmatched. The length of the CDR3 is 16 residues. The CDR3 is CASSSLHSGSYNEQFF. The CDR3 DNA is TGTGCCAGCAGCAGCCTCCATAGCGGGAGCTACAATGAGCAGTTCTTC.

This clone was counted between two and nine times. Other DNA variants within this sample encode the same CDR3. The V gene is TRBV2, the J gene TRBJ2-2; maybe TRBD1 (6 bases). Trimming took 6 bases from V and 1 from J, leaving 6 bases between them. Germline CDR1 reads SNHLY; CDR2 reads FYNNEI. This CDR3 is 13 amino acids long. CDR3 loop: CASSRGNTGELFF. The CDR3 DNA follows: TGTGCCAGCAGCAGGGGGAACACCGGGGAGCTGTTTTTT.

This clone was seen a handful of times. This chain joins TRBV10-2 and TRBJ2-1, with D hard to call. CDR1 is WSHSY and CDR2 is SAAADI in the germline V gene. Deletions cut 7 bases from V and 0 bases from J, with 13 bases between. The CDR3 sequence is 15 residues long. The DNA of the CDR3 is TGCGCCAGCACGAACGTTGCGAGCTCCTACAATGAGCAGTTCTTC. Translating gives CASTNVASSYNEQFF.

This chain links TRBV14 with TRBJ1-2; TRBD1 matches 7 bases. CDR1 is SGHDN and CDR2 is FVKESK in the germline V gene. This CDR3 has 14 residues. Trimming removed 1 base from V and 4 bases from J; junction bases left unmatched: 3. The CDR3: CASSQANRGYGYTF. CDR3 coding DNA: TGTGCCAGCAGCCAAGCGAACAGGGGCTATGGCTACACCTTC.

This clone was counted only a few times. This chain uses TRBV7-9 with TRBJ1-2, with a possible D match to TRBD1 (5 bases). Germline CDR1 reads SEHNR; CDR2 reads FQNEAQ (reference sequence). Deletions cut 3 bases from V and 7 bases from J, with 9 bases between. This CDR3 is 12 amino acids long. CDR3 protein: CASSFRQLGYTF. The DNA for the CDR3 is TGTGCCAGCAGCTTTCGACAGCTTGGCTACACCTTC. The entire variable domain, with the rest obtained from reference TRBV7-9 and TRBJ1-2, is as follows: DTGVSQNPRHKITKRGQNVTFRCDPISEHNRLYWYRQTLGQGPEFLTYFQNEAQLEKSRLLSDRFSAERPKGSFSTLEIQRTEQGDSAMYLCASSFRQLGYTFGSGTRLTVV.

This clone was found a few times. This chain joins TRBV28 and TRBJ2-2; 14 bases match TRBD2. Germline-derived CDR1 and CDR2 are MDHEN and SYDVKM. V dropped 1 base and J dropped 6; count of bases not matched to a gene: 4. The CDR3 extends over 17 amino acids. The CDR3 protein is CASSLYGTSGSAGELFF. As DNA, the CDR3 is TGTGCCAGCAGTTTATATGGGACTAGCGGGAGCGCCGGGGAGCTGTTTTTT. The full variable domain, in which reference TRBV28 and TRBJ2-2 provide the parts outside the CDR3, is DVKVTQSSRYLVKRTGEKVFLECVQDMDHENMFWYRQDPGLGLRLIYFSYDVKMKEKGDIPEGYSVSREKKERFSLILESASTNQTSMYLCASSLYGTSGSAGELFFGEGSRLTVL.

The rearrangement uses TRBV30 and TRBJ1-1; D unclear. V gave up 5 bases and J gave up 1 base, with 14 bases separating them. There are 14 residues in the CDR3. Germline values: CDR1 GTSNPN, CDR2 SVGIG (reference sequence). The CDR3: CAWDRENENTEAFF. CDR3 nucleotides: TGTGCCTGGGACCGGGAAAATGAGAACACTGAAGCTTTCTTT.

This clone was observed a few times. The CDR3 sequence: CASSFGANQPQHF. The CDR3 DNA follows: TGCGCCAGCAGCTTTGGGGCCAATCAGCCCCAGCATTTT. The chain employs TRBV5-1 and TRBJ1-5, with a possible D match to TRBD1 (5 bases). The V and J ends lost 2 bases and 3 bases respectively, with 6 bases between them. Germline loops: CDR1 SGHRS, CDR2 YFSETQ. This CDR3 spans 13 amino acids.

Only a few counts were recorded for this clone. This chain uses TRBV4-3 with TRBJ2-2; D possibly corresponds to TRBD1 (6 bases). Looked up from germline, CDR1 is LGHNA and CDR2 is YSLEER. V was clipped by 6 bases and J by 0 bases, with 11 bases between them. The CDR3 has 15 residues. The CDR3 DNA reads TGCGCCAGCAGGCCTGACAGGACGAACACCGGGGAGCTGTTTTTT. It encodes CASRPDRTNTGELFF.

This clone was picked up a small number of times. V usage is TRBV7-9 and J usage is TRBJ2-5, with 10 bases matching TRBD1. CDR1 and CDR2 from the germline V gene are SEHNR and FQNEAQ (reference sequence). The CDR3 runs to 16 residues. Trimming at V came to 1 base and at J to 1 base, leaving 3 bases not matched to a gene. This CDR3 is CASSLGDRGTQETQYF. Written as DNA, the CDR3 is TGTGCCAGCAGCTTAGGGGACAGGGGAACCCAAGAGACCCAGTACTTC. The variable domain in full, completed from reference TRBV7-9 and TRBJ2-5, reads DTGVSQNPRHKITKRGQNVTFRCDPISEHNRLYWYRQTLGQGPEFLTYFQNEAQLEKSRLLSDRFSAERPKGSFSTLEIQRTEQGDSAMYLCASSLGDRGTQETQYFGPGTRLLVL.

In its sample, this clone was seen many times. The chain couples TRBV7-9 to TRBJ2-2; D unclear. Germline-derived CDR1 and CDR2 are SEHNR and FQNEAQ (reference sequence). The V gene lost 5 bases and the J gene lost 6 bases, with 13 bases spanning the gap. CDR3 length: 14 amino acids. CDR3: CASSPDSTPGELFF. CDR3 DNA: TGTGCCAGCAGCCCCGACTCCACCCCCGGGGAGCTGTTTTTT.

This clone has more than one count but fewer than ten. This sequence joins TRBV10-3 and TRBJ2-1, with 9 bases aligning to TRBD2. This CDR3 region has 12 residues. Per germline, CDR1 ENHRY and CDR2 SYGVKD. Losses at the gene ends were 8 bases for V and 12 bases for J; bases not matched to a gene: 8. The CDR3: CAIGAGGKGQFF. The CDR3 DNA follows: TGTGCCATCGGCGCGGGAGGGAAGGGGCAGTTCTTC.

This sequence joins TRBV7-8 and TRBJ1-1, with D possibly matching TRBD1 (5 bases). The CDR3 loop spans 16 amino acids. Trimming left V 3 bases short and J 0 bases short, with 14 bases between. Looked up from germline, CDR1 is SGHVS and CDR2 is FQNEAQ. This CDR3 is CASSFPRVGVNTEAFF. The DNA of the CDR3 is TGTGCCAGCAGCTTCCCTAGGGTAGGGGTGAACACTGAAGCTTTCTTT.

As concerns this clone: At one of its ends the junction is not consistent with the germline gene, which may arise from a read error. This chain joins TRBV7-7 and TRBJ1-5; no clear D gene. Germline CDR1 SSHAT, CDR2 FNYEAQ (reference sequence). The CDR3 loop spans 13 amino acids. The CDR3 spells CASSVTVNQPQHF. In nucleotides, the CDR3 is TGTGCTAGCAGCGTGACTGTTAATCAGCCCCAGCATTTT.

The chain carries TRBV9 and TRBJ2-2, with 8 bases that match TRBD2. This CDR3 is 16 amino acids long. V dropped 0 bases and J dropped 1; count of bases not matched to a gene: 2. Germline V gene sequence: CDR1 SGDLS, CDR2 YYNGEE. CDR3: CASSVVGLGNTGELFF. The CDR3 DNA reads TGTGCCAGCAGCGTAGTGGGACTAGGGAACACCGGGGAGCTGTTTTTT.

This chain uses TRBV28 with TRBJ2-7, with D tentatively TRBD2 (6 bases). Trimming removed 5 bases from V and 3 bases from J, with 17 bases in between. The CDR3 extends over 15 amino acids. Germline values: CDR1 MDHEN, CDR2 SYDVKM. The CDR3 protein is CASSPGTRQYYEQYF. The CDR3 coding sequence is TGTGCCAGCAGTCCGGGGACTCGACAGTACTACGAGCAGTACTTC. Full variable domain (rest looked up from reference TRBV28 and TRBJ2-7): DVKVTQSSRYLVKRTGEKVFLECVQDMDHENMFWYRQDPGLGLRLIYFSYDVKMKEKGDIPEGYSVSREKKERFSLILESASTNQTSMYLCASSPGTRQYYEQYFGPGTRLTVT.

This clone was seen a handful of times. This chain connects TRBV15 to TRBJ2-7; TRBD2 matches at 10 bases. The CDR3 has 14 residues. After removal of 4 bases from V and 6 bases from J, the junction contained 6 bases not matched to a gene. Germline CDR1 reads LNHNV; CDR2 reads YYDKDF (reference sequence). As DNA, the CDR3 is TGTGCCACCAGCAAGCGGGAGGGCCTCGGCGAGCAGTACTTC. It yields the protein CATSKREGLGEQYF. Based on the CDR3 plus reference TRBV15 and TRBJ2-7, the full variable domain is DAMVIQNPRYQVTQFGKPVTLSCSQTLNHNVMYWYQQKSSQAPKLLFHYYDKDFNNEADTPDNFQSRRPNTSFCFLDIRSPGLGDTAMYLCATSKREGLGEQYFGPGTRLTVT.

The chain combines TRBV19 with TRBJ2-5; TRBD1 aligns across 9 bases. Unmatched junction bases numbered 12, after V lost 5 bases and J lost 2 bases. In germline, CDR1 is LNHDA, CDR2 SQIVND (reference sequence). The CDR3 totals 17 residues. In DNA form, the CDR3 reads TGTGCCAGTAGTCCACGATCCCCGGGACAGGGACAAGAGACCCAGTACTTC. Protein product: CASSPRSPGQGQETQYF.